The rows below give T cell receptor beta chains drawn from one sample of a study of blood T cell repertoires in COVID-19. The assay was immunoSEQ multiplex PCR, and TCRdb's table has in-frame clones only and misses some. The repertoire holds 99,000 or so clones, with around 83% as singletons. Sequencing input: peripheral blood. All receptors come from a man aged 65 to 85 with active or convalescent COVID-19. CDR3s include the opening cysteine and the closing phenylalanine or tryptophan. Fields, in order: D gene, J gene, V gene, CDR3 protein, CDR3 DNA. D genes are given only for firm matches.

TRBD1 | TRBJ1-1 | TRBV25-1 | CASREDRGGSEAFF | TGTGCCAGCAGGGAAGACAGGGGGGGGTCTGAAGCTTTCTTT
. | TRBJ1-6 | TRBV6-5 | CASSSTRHNSPLHF | TGTGCCAGCAGTTCGACACGTCATAATTCACCCCTCCACTTT
. | TRBJ2-1 | TRBV3-1/TRBV3-2 | CASSLPQGYSEQFF | TGTGCCAGCAGCTTACCCCAGGGATATAGTGAGCAGTTCTTC
. | TRBJ2-7 | TRBV9 | CASSLRDTSYEQYF | TGTGCCAGCAGCCTCCGGGACACCTCCTACGAGCAGTACTTC
. | TRBJ2-5 | TRBV14 | CASSQEPLLRSGETQYF | TGTGCCAGCAGCCAAGAGCCCCTATTACGATCCGGGGAGACCCAGTACTTC
. | TRBJ1-3 | TRBV9 | CASSNTAGHNSGNTIYF | TGTGCCAGCAGCAATACAGCAGGACATAACTCTGGAAACACCATATATTTT
. | TRBJ2-5 | TRBV18 | CASSPRELGAETQYF | TGTGCCAGCTCACCCCGCGAACTGGGAGCGGAGACCCAGTACTTC
. | TRBJ2-7 | TRBV2 | CASSGNSYEQYF | TGTGCCAGCTCCGGGAACTCCTACGAGCAGTACTTC
. | TRBJ1-4 | TRBV6-1 | CASSEWLGGAEKLFF | TGTGCCAGCAGTGAATGGTTAGGGGGGGCTGAAAAACTGTTTTTT
. | TRBJ2-1 | TRBV2 | CASSGQGLGNYEQFF | TGTGCCAGCAGTGGCCAAGGACTGGGGAACTATGAGCAGTTCTTC